The clone carrying this T cell receptor beta chain was seen at least ten times. The use of a sample-barcoded 5' primer and a J-beta primer mix characterized a second PCR of about 7 to 12 cycles. Each cDNA molecule was tagged by a template-switch adaptor that had 12 random nucleotides. Each sample yielded at least 3 million CDR3-containing paired-end reads. TCRdb processed the 5' RACE reads anew with MiXCR; each CDR3 protein has one entry. The data show 650,000 to 1,000,000 distinct CDR3 sequences, with 30% to 45% seen just once and approximately 13% held by the top ten. The CDR3 is made up of 15 amino acids. The J segment lost 4 bases and the V segment lost 0 bases, leaving 4 bases of the junction unmatched. Germline loops: CDR1 DFQATT, CDR2 SNEGSKA (reference sequence). Total RNA, at least 5.5 micrograms per sample, was extracted from PBMCs. The sample is drawn from a study of blood T cells in healthy people across ages. Across the whole study: Capture via template switching afforded approximately one barcoded beta molecule per two T cells.

The source material was blood. This receptor was obtained from a man aged 18 to 30 in good health. The V and J genes are TRBV20-1 and TRBJ2-7; 12 bases fit TRBD2. The CDR3: CSAREPSGGAYEQYF. The CDR3 bases are TGCAGTGCTAGAGAACCTAGCGGGGGGGCTTACGAGCAGTACTTC.